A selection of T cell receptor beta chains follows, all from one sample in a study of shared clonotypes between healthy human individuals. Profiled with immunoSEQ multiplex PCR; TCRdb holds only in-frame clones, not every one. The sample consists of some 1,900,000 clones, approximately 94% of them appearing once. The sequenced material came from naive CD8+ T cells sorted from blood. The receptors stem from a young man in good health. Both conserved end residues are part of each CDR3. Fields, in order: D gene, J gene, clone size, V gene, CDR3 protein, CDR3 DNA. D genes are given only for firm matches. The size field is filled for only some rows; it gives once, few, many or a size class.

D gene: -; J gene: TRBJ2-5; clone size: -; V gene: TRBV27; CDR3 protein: CASSQTSGTQYF; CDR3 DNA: TGTGCCAGCAGCCAGACCTCGGGGACCCAGTACTTC
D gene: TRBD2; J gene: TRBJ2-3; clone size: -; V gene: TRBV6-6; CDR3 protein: CASSSGSGGAADTQYF; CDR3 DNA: TGTGCCAGCAGCTCCGGAAGCGGGGGGGCGGCAGATACGCAGTATTTT
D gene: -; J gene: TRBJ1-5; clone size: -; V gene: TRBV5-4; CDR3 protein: CASSFNGGQPQHF; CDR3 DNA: TGTGCCAGCAGCTTCAACGGGGGTCAGCCCCAGCATTTT
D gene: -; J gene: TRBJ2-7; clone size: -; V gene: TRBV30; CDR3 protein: CAWNYGALDEQYF; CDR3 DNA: TGTGCCTGGAACTACGGGGCTTTGGACGAGCAGTACTTC
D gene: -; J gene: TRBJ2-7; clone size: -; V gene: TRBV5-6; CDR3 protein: CASSLGPPTGSYEQYF; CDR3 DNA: TGTGCCAGCAGCTTGGGGCCGCCTACGGGCTCCTACGAGCAGTACTTC
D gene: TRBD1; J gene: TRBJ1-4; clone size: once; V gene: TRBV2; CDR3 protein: CASSEAQGQGEYPTNEKLFF; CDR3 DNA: TGTGCCAGCAGTGAAGCCCAGGGACAGGGCGAATATCCAACTAATGAAAAACTGTTTTTT
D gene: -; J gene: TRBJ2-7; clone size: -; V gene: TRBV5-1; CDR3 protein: CASSSRGGSYEQYF; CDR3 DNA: TGCGCCAGCAGCTCCAGGGGAGGATCCTACGAGCAGTACTTC
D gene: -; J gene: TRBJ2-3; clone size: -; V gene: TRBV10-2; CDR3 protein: CASSEVGDSTTDTQYF; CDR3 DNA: TGCGCCAGCAGTGAGGTTGGTGACTCCACCACAGATACGCAGTATTTT
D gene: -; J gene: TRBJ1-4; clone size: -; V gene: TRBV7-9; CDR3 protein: CASSLSTGHEKLFF; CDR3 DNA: TGTGCCAGCAGCCTAAGTACTGGGCATGAAAAACTGTTTTTT
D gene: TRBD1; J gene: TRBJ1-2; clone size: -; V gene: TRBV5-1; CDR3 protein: CASSWDRINYGYTF; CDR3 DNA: TGCGCCAGCAGCTGGGACAGGATTAACTATGGCTACACCTTC
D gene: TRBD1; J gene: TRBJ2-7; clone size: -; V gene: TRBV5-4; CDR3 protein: CASIGQGNEQYF; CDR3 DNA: TGTGCCAGCATCGGACAGGGGAACGAGCAGTACTTC
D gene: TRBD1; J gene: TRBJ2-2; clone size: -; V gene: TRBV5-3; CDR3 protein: CARGCRDRGPGELFF; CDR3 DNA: TGTGCCAGAGGATGTCGGGACAGGGGTCCCGGGGAGCTGTTTTTT
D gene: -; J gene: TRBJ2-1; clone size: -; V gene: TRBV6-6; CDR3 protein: CASSYSVDFYNEQFF; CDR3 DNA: TGTGCCAGCAGTTACTCCGTGGACTTTTACAATGAGCAGTTCTTC
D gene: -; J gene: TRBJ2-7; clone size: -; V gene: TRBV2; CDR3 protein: CASSDPGISYEQYF; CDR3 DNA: TGTGCCAGCAGTGACCCCGGGATCTCCTACGAGCAGTACTTC
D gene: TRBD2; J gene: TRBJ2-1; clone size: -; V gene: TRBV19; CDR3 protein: CASSSSGGAYNEQFF; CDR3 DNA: TGTGCCAGTAGTAGTAGCGGGGGGGCCTACAATGAGCAGTTCTTC
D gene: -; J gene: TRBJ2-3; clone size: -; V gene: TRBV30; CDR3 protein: CAWSPPARGPDTQYF; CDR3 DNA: TGTGCCTGGAGCCCCCCCGCCCGGGGGCCGGATACGCAGTATTTT
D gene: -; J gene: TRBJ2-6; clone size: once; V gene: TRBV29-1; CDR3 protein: CSVVLWASGANVLTF; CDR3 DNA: TGCAGCGTTGTACTGTGGGCCTCTGGGGCCAACGTCCTGACTTTC
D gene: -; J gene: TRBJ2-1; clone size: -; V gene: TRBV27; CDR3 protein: CASSLDGYNEQFF; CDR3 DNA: TGTGCCAGCAGTTTGGACGGTTACAATGAGCAGTTCTTC
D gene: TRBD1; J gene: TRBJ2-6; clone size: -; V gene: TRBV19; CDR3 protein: CASKTGAGANVLTF; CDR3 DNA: TGTGCCAGCAAAACAGGGGCTGGGGCCAACGTCCTGACTTTC
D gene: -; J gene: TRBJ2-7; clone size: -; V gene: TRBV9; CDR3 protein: CASSPIDGRPDEQYF; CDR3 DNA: TGTGCCAGCAGCCCGATTGACGGCCGCCCCGACGAGCAGTACTTC
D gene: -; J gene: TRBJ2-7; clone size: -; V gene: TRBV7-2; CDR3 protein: CASSAGLGYEQYF; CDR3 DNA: TGTGCCAGCAGCGCCGGACTGGGCTACGAGCAGTACTTC
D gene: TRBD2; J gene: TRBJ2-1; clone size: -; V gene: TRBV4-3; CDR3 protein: CASSQIAGTRNEQFF; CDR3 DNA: TGCGCCAGCAGCCAAATAGCGGGAACAAGGAATGAGCAGTTCTTC
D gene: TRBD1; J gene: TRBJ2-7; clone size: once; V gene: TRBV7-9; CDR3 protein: CASSPYGTGAYEQYF; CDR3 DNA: TGTGCCAGCAGCCCCTACGGGACAGGGGCCTACGAGCAGTACTTC
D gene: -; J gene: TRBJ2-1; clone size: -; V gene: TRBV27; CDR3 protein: CASSSDYYNEQFF; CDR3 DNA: TGTGCCAGCAGTTCGGACTACTACAATGAGCAGTTCTTC
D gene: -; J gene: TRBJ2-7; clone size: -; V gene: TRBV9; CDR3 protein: CASSSGASSYEQYF; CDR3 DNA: TGTGCCAGCAGTTCCGGGGCGAGCTCCTACGAGCAGTACTTC
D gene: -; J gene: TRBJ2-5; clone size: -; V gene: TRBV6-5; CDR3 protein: CASTEGGETQYF; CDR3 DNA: TGTGCCAGCACGGAGGGTGGAGAGACCCAGTACTTC
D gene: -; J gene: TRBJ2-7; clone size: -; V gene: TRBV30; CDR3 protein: CAWTMTGPYEQYF; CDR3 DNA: TGTGCCTGGACGATGACGGGTCCCTACGAGCAGTACTTC
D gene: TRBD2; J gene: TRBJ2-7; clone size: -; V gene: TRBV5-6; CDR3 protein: CASSFQGGEQYF; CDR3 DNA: TGTGCCAGCAGCTTCCAGGGAGGGGAGCAGTACTTC
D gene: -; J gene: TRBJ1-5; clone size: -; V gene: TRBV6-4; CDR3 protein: CASSLLGGVDQPQHF; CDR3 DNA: TGTGCCAGCAGTCTCCTGGGGGGGGTCGATCAGCCCCAGCATTTT
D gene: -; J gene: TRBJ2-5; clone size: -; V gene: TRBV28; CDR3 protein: CASRTTLIETQYF; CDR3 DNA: TGTGCCAGCAGAACGACACTTATCGAGACCCAGTACTTC
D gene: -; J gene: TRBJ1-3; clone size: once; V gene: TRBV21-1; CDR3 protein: CASSKAPGQGTGNTIYF; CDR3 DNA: TGTGCCAGCAGCAAAGCCCCGGGACAGGGGACTGGAAACACCATATATTTT